The next 30 T cell receptor beta chains were all read from a single sample in a study of blood T cell repertoires in COVID-19 (TCRdb year 2020). The library relied on the immunoSEQ multiplex PCR assay. This is the immuneACCESS table as TCRdb keeps it, with only in-frame sequences that have V and J called. A part of the clones is gone; compared with another copy, unresolved V genes explain less than half, and the rest is unexplained. Here the sample has just over 35,000 clones; approximately 91% occur a single time. The ten largest clones represent approximately 2.4% of the sample. Input material: peripheral blood. Source of these receptors: a human donor in a cohort sampled during active COVID-19.

The chain is built from TRBV6-4 and TRBJ2-1; TRBD1 matches 9 bases. This CDR3 is 15 amino acids long. From germline, CDR1 is MRHNA and CDR2 SNTAGT. V gave up 4 bases and J gave up 7 bases; unmatched junction bases: 8. The CDR3 region has the DNA TGTGCCAGCAGTGCGGGACAGGGAATGAAAAATGAGCAGTTCTTC. Its protein product is CASSAGQGMKNEQFF.

The J gene is TRBJ2-1, the V gene TRBV27; the match to TRBD2 covers 10 bases. Germline V gives CDR1 MNHEY, CDR2 SMNVEV (reference sequence). This CDR3 has 14 amino acids. J gave up 8 bases and V 4 bases, and 5 bases lay outside the gene matches. The DNA of the CDR3 is TGTGCCAGCAGTTGGAGGAGCGGGGGGGATGAGCAGTTCTTC. Residues: CASSWRSGGDEQFF.

CDR3 in amino acids: CASSETGSGNTIYF. In DNA, the CDR3 is TGTGCCAGCAGTGAGACAGGCTCTGGAAACACCATATATTTT. This sequence joins TRBV6-1 and TRBJ1-3; D might be TRBD1 (6 bases). V was cut by 3 bases and J by 0 bases, with 6 bases left in between. The germline V gene encodes CDR1 MNHNS and CDR2 SASEGT. This CDR3 contains 14 residues.

The chain recombines TRBV28 with TRBJ2-2; D unclear. The CDR3 covers 13 residues. Per the germline V gene, CDR1 is MDHEN and CDR2 is SYDVKM. V was trimmed by 8 bases and J by 4 bases, leaving 11 bases between them. Here the CDR3 reads CASWSGFTGELFF. CDR3 DNA: TGTGCCAGCTGGAGTGGATTCACCGGGGAGCTGTTTTTT.

The chain has TRBV28 and TRBJ2-3; TRBD2 aligns across 7 bases. CDR1 MDHEN and CDR2 SYDVKM come from the germline V gene. Trimming at V came to 3 bases and at J to 1 base, leaving 1 base not matched to a gene. The CDR3 totals 14 residues. CDR3 in amino acids: CASSFLAGTDTQYF. The CDR3 DNA sequence: TGTGCCAGCAGTTTTCTAGCGGGCACAGATACGCAGTATTTT.

This clone was detected once. The J gene is TRBJ1-5, the V gene TRBV27; D ambiguous. Looked up from germline, CDR1 is MNHEY and CDR2 is SMNVEV (reference sequence). V was shortened by 1 base and J by 7 bases, with 11 bases between the two germline ends. The CDR3 sequence is 14 residues long. CDR3 in DNA: TGTGCCAGCAGTTTATTCGGGTCGGGACAGCCCCAGCATTTT. Protein: CASSLFGSGQPQHF.

This chain uses TRBV3-1 (or the pseudogene TRBV3-2) with TRBJ2-3; TRBD2 matches 9 bases. Germline-derived CDR1 and CDR2 are LGHDT and YNNKEL (reference sequence). The J segment lost 5 bases and the V segment lost 4 bases, leaving 7 bases of the junction unmatched. The CDR3 is 15 residues long. The DNA for the CDR3 is TGTGCCAGCAGCCTGGCGGGGGGGCGGGTAGATACGCAGTATTTT. This translates into CASSLAGGRVDTQYF.

The chain links TRBV5-1 to TRBJ2-1; perhaps TRBD2 as D (5 bases). Germline V gene lookup returns CDR1 SGHRS and CDR2 YFSETQ. CDR3 length: 15 residues. The V and J ends lost 2 bases and 8 bases respectively, with 17 bases between them. The CDR3 here is CASSLGLAGVDEQFF. For the CDR3, the DNA is TGCGCCAGCAGCTTAGGGCTAGCAGGTGTGGATGAGCAGTTCTTC.

The sample holds a few counts of this clone. This rearrangement joins TRBV7-9 to TRBJ1-4; D is uncertain. CDR1 is SEHNR, CDR2 FQNEAQ, per germline (reference sequence). The length of the CDR3 is 10 residues. V lost 7 bases, J lost 8 bases, and 5 bases lay in between. The CDR3 is CASMGEKLFF. CDR3 in DNA: TGTGCCAGCATGGGCGAAAAACTGTTTTTT.

This sequence joins TRBV10-3 and TRBJ2-3; TRBD2 matches at 11 bases. The trim removed 4 bases at V and 2 bases at J, leaving 5 bases unmatched. This CDR3 region has 16 residues. Germline CDR1 ENHRY, CDR2 SYGVKD. DNA of the CDR3: TGTGCCATCAGTGCTATAGCGGGGGGGTTCACAGATACGCAGTATTTT. This translates into CAISAIAGGFTDTQYF.

The CDR3 here is CASSLAGQMETQYF. CDR3 nucleotide sequence: TGCGCCAGCAGCTTGGCGGGACAGATGGAGACCCAGTACTTC. The V gene is TRBV5-1, the J gene TRBJ2-5; 7 bases match TRBD1. J gave up 5 bases and V 0 bases, and 4 bases lay outside the gene matches. This CDR3 region has 14 residues. Germline loops: CDR1 SGHRS, CDR2 YFSETQ.

V gene TRBV5-4 combines with J gene TRBJ2-1; 14 bases are a match to TRBD2. In germline, CDR1 is SGHNT, CDR2 YYREEE (reference sequence). The CDR3 totals 17 residues. The trim removed 5 bases at V and 7 bases at J, leaving 11 bases unmatched. In nucleotides, the CDR3 is TGTGCCAGCAGAGTGGGACTAGCGGGGGCTCCGTCGAATGAGCAGTTCTTC. As protein: CASRVGLAGAPSNEQFF.

The chain combines TRBV19 with TRBJ1-6; no reliable D call. V lost 3 bases to trimming and J lost 8 bases, with 5 bases between them. This CDR3 region has 12 residues. Germline loops: CDR1 LNHDA, CDR2 SQIVND (reference sequence). This chain's CDR3 is CASSIEDSPLHF. CDR3 DNA sequence: TGTGCCAGTAGTATTGAGGATTCACCCCTCCACTTT.

The V gene is TRBV10-3, the J gene TRBJ2-7; 7 nucleotides agree with TRBD2. The CDR3 loop spans 12 amino acids. With V trimmed by 11 bases and J by 6 bases, 10 bases remained unmatched. From germline, CDR1 is ENHRY and CDR2 SYGVKD. DNA for the CDR3: TGTGCCTTGGGGGAGGGGAACTCCGAGCAGTACTTC. It encodes CALGEGNSEQYF.

J is TRBJ2-3 and V is TRBV14, with 9 bases that match TRBD2. After removal of 5 bases from V and 6 bases from J, the junction contained 9 bases not matched to a gene. Per the germline V gene, CDR1 is SGHDN and CDR2 is FVKESK. CDR3 size: 15 residues. For the CDR3, the DNA is TGTGCCAGCAGCGGGCTAGCGGGGCGAACGGATACGCAGTATTTT. This encodes CASSGLAGRTDTQYF.

In its sample, this clone was seen a few times. The genes are TRBV7-9 and TRBJ2-1; D is ambiguous. Looked up from germline, CDR1 is SEHNR and CDR2 is FQNEAQ (reference sequence). The CDR3 runs to 15 residues. Trimming cost V 4 bases and J 1 base, with 11 bases left between them. The DNA for the CDR3 is TGTGCCAGCAGCTCCCCGGTCCGTTCCTACAATGAGCAGTTCTTC. Encoded protein: CASSSPVRSYNEQFF. The full variable domain, its missing parts supplied by reference TRBV7-9 and TRBJ2-1, is DTGVSQNPRHKITKRGQNVTFRCDPISEHNRLYWYRQTLGQGPEFLTYFQNEAQLEKSRLLSDRFSAERPKGSFSTLEIQRTEQGDSAMYLCASSSPVRSYNEQFFGPGTRLTVL.

The rearrangement links TRBV2 to TRBJ2-2; 7 bases are shared with TRBD2. V gave up 7 bases and J gave up 3 bases; unmatched junction bases: 8. Germline V lookup: CDR1 SNHLY, CDR2 FYNNEI. The CDR3 consists of 15 residues. This CDR3 reads CASTLRRGYTGELFF. CDR3 bases: TGTGCCAGCACCCTTAGGCGGGGGTACACCGGGGAGCTGTTTTTT.

CDR3 amino acids: CASSSYNTGELFF. The CDR3 nucleotides read TGTGCCAGCAGCTCCTATAACACCGGGGAGCTGTTTTTT. This sequence joins TRBV6-5 and TRBJ2-2; no clear D gene. In germline, CDR1 is MNHEY, CDR2 SVGAGI. The CDR3 has 13 residues. V gave up 6 bases and J gave up 2 bases, with 7 bases separating them.

This clone has just a few counts. The chain carries TRBV10-3 and TRBJ2-5; 7 bases are a match to TRBD1. J gave up 2 bases and V 2 bases, and 5 bases lay outside the gene matches. Germline lookup yields CDR1 ENHRY and CDR2 SYGVKD. The CDR3 loop spans 15 amino acids. CDR3 DNA sequence: TGTGCCATCAGTGAGGGGAACAGGGGTCAAGAGACCCAGTACTTC. Translating it yields CAISEGNRGQETQYF.

The V and J genes are TRBV4-1 and TRBJ2-5; D remains ambiguous. The germline CDR1 and CDR2 sequences are MGHRA and YSYEKL. Deletions cut 8 bases from V and 2 bases from J, with 12 bases between. The CDR3 runs to 13 residues. The CDR3 protein is CASSVGSQETQYF. The CDR3 DNA is TGCGCCAGCTCGGTCGGGTCGCAAGAGACCCAGTACTTC.

This chain links TRBV7-6 with TRBJ1-3; no firm D call. The germline V gene has CDR1 SGHVS and CDR2 FNYEAQ. The CDR3 covers 16 residues. Trimming shortened V by 1 base and J by 0 bases, and 10 bases separated the two germline ends. The CDR3 DNA is TGTGCCAGCAGCTTAGATCCAGGCAACTCTGGAAACACCATATATTTT. Its translation is CASSLDPGNSGNTIYF.

The V and J genes are TRBV30 and TRBJ1-5, with 8 bases lining up with TRBD1. After removal of 7 bases from V and 10 bases from J, the junction contained 15 bases not matched to a gene. The CDR3 extends over 14 amino acids. Germline-derived CDR1 and CDR2 are GTSNPN and SVGIG (reference sequence). In DNA form, the CDR3 reads TGTGCCTCCTCGGAGGGGACAGGCGAGGGTCCCCAGCATTTT. It translates to CASSEGTGEGPQHF.

The chain carries TRBV9 and TRBJ2-3; D is ambiguous. Trimming shortened V by 4 bases and J by 2 bases, and 8 bases separated the two germline ends. The germline V gene has CDR1 SGDLS and CDR2 YYNGEE. The CDR3 is 13 residues long. CDR3 nucleotide sequence: TGTGCCAGCAGCCGACTTCTCACAGATACGCAGTATTTT. Encoded protein: CASSRLLTDTQYF.

This clone was seen once. The chain is built from TRBV2 and TRBJ1-4; D unclear. In germline, CDR1 is SNHLY, CDR2 FYNNEI. V was shortened by 3 bases and J by 0 bases, with 5 bases between the two germline ends. CDR3 length equals 14 residues. The DNA of the CDR3 is TGTGCCAGCAGTGACAGATCAACTAATGAAAAACTGTTTTTT. It encodes CASSDRSTNEKLFF. The complete variable domain, with remaining parts taken from reference TRBV2 and TRBJ1-4, reads EPEVTQTPSHQVTQMGQEVILRCVPISNHLYFYWYRQILGQKVEFLVSFYNNEISEKSEIFDDQFSVERPDGSNFTLKIRSTKLEDSAMYFCASSDRSTNEKLFFGSGTQLSVL.

This chain links TRBV7-8 with TRBJ2-3; D might be TRBD1 (6 bases). Germline CDR1 reads SGHVS; CDR2 reads FQNEAQ. The V end was cut by 5 bases, the J end by 1 base, with 13 bases between. The CDR3 length is 15 residues. CDR3 region: CASSEQGRGTDTQYF. Written as DNA, the CDR3 is TGTGCCAGCAGCGAACAGGGTAGGGGCACAGATACGCAGTATTTT.

The chain links TRBV15 to TRBJ1-1, with D possibly being TRBD1 (5 bases). V shed 2 bases and J shed 5 bases, with 12 bases lying between them. CDR1 is LNHNV and CDR2 is YYDKDF in the germline V gene (reference sequence). The CDR3 runs 14 residues. In DNA form, the CDR3 reads TGTGCCACCAGCAGACCTGACAGAAAGACTGAAGCTTTCTTT. As protein: CATSRPDRKTEAFF.

V gene TRBV5-4 combines with J gene TRBJ2-2; 10 bases align to TRBD2. The CDR3 has 15 amino acids. In germline, CDR1 is SGHNT, CDR2 YYREEE (reference sequence). Unmatched junction bases numbered 7, after V lost 1 base and J lost 10 bases. The CDR3 loop is CASSLQRGGPKELFF. The CDR3 coding sequence is TGTGCCAGCAGCTTGCAGCGGGGGGGCCCCAAGGAGCTGTTTTTT.

This chain connects TRBV6-5 to TRBJ2-2, with D possibly being TRBD2 (6 bases). CDR1 and CDR2 (germline): MNHEY, SVGAGI. CDR3 length equals 15 residues. V was cut by 5 bases and J by 6 bases, with 16 bases left in between. The CDR3 DNA is TGTGCCAGCAGTCGGGAAGGCGGGGAGGCCGGGGAGCTGTTTTTT. Its protein is CASSREGGEAGELFF.

CDR3 sequence: CASSYSDSDGNTIYF. Written as DNA, the CDR3 is TGTGCCAGCAGTTACTCGGACAGCGACGGAAACACCATATATTTT. V gene TRBV6-2 or TRBV6-3 combines with J gene TRBJ1-3, with TRBD1 as a possible D gene (6 bases). V lost 0 bases and J 4 bases, leaving 10 bases between the germline ends. Germline V CDR1 and CDR2: MNHEY, SVGEGT. CDR3 size: 15 residues.

The rearrangement joins TRBV3-1 (or the pseudogene TRBV3-2) to TRBJ1-6; D may be TRBD1 (5 bases). Deletions cut 1 base from V and 8 bases from J, with 9 bases between. This CDR3 is 14 amino acids long. The germline gives CDR1 LGHDT, CDR2 YNNKEL (reference sequence). The CDR3 DNA reads TGTGCCAGCAGCCAAGGGGGGAGGGATTCACCCCTCCACTTT. This sequence encodes CASSQGGRDSPLHF.